Listed below are T cell receptor beta chains from one sample, sequenced in a study of T cells in localized non-small cell lung cancer. Clones were read by immunoSEQ multiplex PCR, and TCRdb kept only the in-frame ones, dropping some. The data contain around 1,800 clones, about 30% of them singletons. The starting material was normal lung tissue next to the tumor, obtained before any cancer treatment. These receptors all stem from a female donor over 55 with stage I lung adenocarcinoma. Both conserved end residues are part of each CDR3. D genes are given only for firm matches. Part of the rows lack a size; the others show once, few, many or a class for expanded clones.

CDR3aa: CATIKRTPMEQYF
CDR3nt: TGTGCCACCATTAAGAGGACACCTATGGAGCAGTACTTC
j_gene: TRBJ2-7
len: 13
d_gene: -
abundance: -
v_gene: TRBV28

CDR3aa: CASSSDRTQPQHF
CDR3nt: TGTGCCAGTAGTTCGGACAGGACTCAGCCCCAGCATTTT
j_gene: TRBJ1-5
len: 13
d_gene: TRBD1
abundance: -
v_gene: TRBV19

CDR3aa: CASSFSGGPDTQYF
CDR3nt: TGTGCCAGCAGCTTCTCTGGAGGCCCAGATACGCAGTATTTT
j_gene: TRBJ2-3
len: 14
d_gene: -
abundance: few
v_gene: TRBV11-3

CDR3aa: CASSPQGFYNEQFF
CDR3nt: TGTGCCAGCAGCCCTCAGGGATTCTACAATGAGCAGTTCTTC
j_gene: TRBJ2-1
len: 14
d_gene: -
abundance: medium-sized
v_gene: TRBV11-3

CDR3aa: CASSFSAGGLTEAFF
CDR3nt: TGTGCCAGCAGCTTCTCGGCGGGGGGCCTCACTGAAGCTTTCTTT
j_gene: TRBJ1-1
len: 15
d_gene: -
abundance: large
v_gene: TRBV6-8

CDR3aa: CASSLGQGNEKLFF
CDR3nt: TGTGCCAGCAGCCTAGGACAGGGGAATGAAAAACTGTTTTTT
j_gene: TRBJ1-4
len: 14
d_gene: TRBD1
abundance: few
v_gene: TRBV7-6

CDR3aa: CASSQGFLWQGEAFF
CDR3nt: TGTGCCAGCAGCCAGGGATTCCTTTGGCAGGGTGAAGCTTTCTTT
j_gene: TRBJ1-1
len: 15
d_gene: -
abundance: few
v_gene: TRBV14

CDR3aa: CAINAVRGARDTEAFF
CDR3nt: TGTGCCATCAATGCCGTAAGGGGGGCGCGGGACACTGAAGCTTTCTTT
j_gene: TRBJ1-1
len: 16
d_gene: -
abundance: -
v_gene: TRBV6-8

CDR3aa: CASNPGASGSTDTQYF
CDR3nt: TGTGCCAGCAACCCGGGGGCTAGCGGGTCCACAGATACGCAGTATTTT
j_gene: TRBJ2-3
len: 16
d_gene: TRBD2
abundance: medium-sized
v_gene: TRBV9

CDR3aa: CATSRVLGTANNQPQHF
CDR3nt: TGTGCCACCAGCAGAGTACTAGGGACAGCCAACAATCAGCCCCAGCATTTT
j_gene: TRBJ1-5
len: 17
d_gene: TRBD1
abundance: large
v_gene: TRBV15

CDR3aa: CSVGPEGAYGYTF
CDR3nt: TGCAGCGTCGGCCCGGAGGGAGCCTATGGCTACACCTTC
j_gene: TRBJ1-2
len: 13
d_gene: -
abundance: few
v_gene: TRBV29-1

CDR3aa: CSVESASGSTDTQYF
CDR3nt: TGCAGCGTTGAATCGGCTAGCGGGAGCACAGATACGCAGTATTTT
j_gene: TRBJ2-3
len: 15
d_gene: TRBD2
abundance: -
v_gene: TRBV29-1

CDR3aa: CASSPLLSDEQYF
CDR3nt: TGTGCCAGCTCGCCACTCCTCTCTGACGAGCAGTACTTC
j_gene: TRBJ2-7
len: 13
d_gene: -
abundance: -
v_gene: TRBV18

CDR3aa: CASSPWASLSSYNEQFF
CDR3nt: TGTGCCAGCTCACCGTGGGCTAGCTTAAGCTCCTACAATGAGCAGTTCTTC
j_gene: TRBJ2-1
len: 17
d_gene: -
abundance: few
v_gene: TRBV18

CDR3aa: CASSLFGQDNNEQFF
CDR3nt: TGCGCCAGCAGCTTGTTTGGGCAAGATAACAATGAGCAGTTCTTC
j_gene: TRBJ2-1
len: 15
d_gene: -
abundance: -
v_gene: TRBV5-1

CDR3aa: CASSVTPGSEQFF
CDR3nt: TGTGCCAGCAGCGTGACCCCGGGGAGTGAGCAGTTCTTC
j_gene: TRBJ2-1
len: 13
d_gene: -
abundance: few
v_gene: TRBV14

CDR3aa: CASSWSARRNTEAFF
CDR3nt: TGTGCCAGCAGCTGGTCGGCACGAAGAAACACTGAAGCTTTCTTT
j_gene: TRBJ1-1
len: 15
d_gene: -
abundance: few
v_gene: TRBV11-3

CDR3aa: CAWSVAGLNTEAFF
CDR3nt: TGTGCCTGGAGTGTCGCGGGACTGAACACTGAAGCTTTCTTT
j_gene: TRBJ1-1
len: 14
d_gene: -
abundance: -
v_gene: TRBV30

CDR3aa: CASSEGRDQPQHF
CDR3nt: TGTGCCAGCTCAGAGGGGAGAGATCAGCCCCAGCATTTT
j_gene: TRBJ1-5
len: 13
d_gene: -
abundance: -
v_gene: TRBV18

CDR3aa: CASSIGHSGSGYEQYF
CDR3nt: TGTGCCAGTAGTATCGGTCATAGCGGGAGCGGTTACGAGCAGTACTTC
j_gene: TRBJ2-7
len: 16
d_gene: TRBD2
abundance: -
v_gene: TRBV19

CDR3aa: CASSYSTNRQPQHF
CDR3nt: TGTGCCAGCAGTTACAGCACGAATCGTCAGCCCCAGCATTTT
j_gene: TRBJ1-5
len: 14
d_gene: -
abundance: -
v_gene: TRBV6-8

CDR3aa: CASSITGTYNEQFF
CDR3nt: TGTGCCAGTAGTATAACCGGGACATACAATGAGCAGTTCTTC
j_gene: TRBJ2-1
len: 14
d_gene: -
abundance: -
v_gene: TRBV19

CDR3aa: CASSFKGVNTEAFF
CDR3nt: TGCGCCAGCAGCTTCAAGGGGGTGAACACTGAAGCTTTCTTT
j_gene: TRBJ1-1
len: 14
d_gene: -
abundance: -
v_gene: TRBV5-1

CDR3aa: CASSAQKGTYEQYF
CDR3nt: TGTGCCAGCAGTGCCCAAAAAGGGACCTACGAGCAGTACTTC
j_gene: TRBJ2-7
len: 14
d_gene: -
abundance: few
v_gene: TRBV6-8

CDR3aa: CASSLARSSTNEKLFF
CDR3nt: TGCGCCAGCAGCTTGGCCAGGAGTTCAACTAATGAAAAACTGTTTTTT
j_gene: TRBJ1-4
len: 16
d_gene: -
abundance: -
v_gene: TRBV5-1

CDR3aa: CASSLGGGAKTQYF
CDR3nt: TGTGCCAGCAGCTTAGGGGGGGGCGCAAAGACCCAGTACTTC
j_gene: TRBJ2-5
len: 14
d_gene: -
abundance: once
v_gene: TRBV11-3

CDR3aa: CASSQFGNTGELFF
CDR3nt: TGTGCCAGCAGCCAGTTCGGGAACACCGGGGAGCTGTTTTTT
j_gene: TRBJ2-2
len: 14
d_gene: -
abundance: -
v_gene: TRBV14

CDR3aa: CASSSTGSGTEAFF
CDR3nt: TGTGCCAGTAGTAGCACAGGGTCTGGCACTGAAGCTTTCTTT
j_gene: TRBJ1-1
len: 14
d_gene: -
abundance: -
v_gene: TRBV19

CDR3aa: CARSLAFRGYSGNTIYF
CDR3nt: TGTGCCAGAAGCTTGGCGTTTCGGGGATACTCTGGAAACACCATATATTTT
j_gene: TRBJ1-3
len: 17
d_gene: -
abundance: large
v_gene: TRBV5-3

CDR3aa: CASSSNRGLNEKLFF
CDR3nt: TGTGCCAGCAGCTCTAACAGGGGCCTTAATGAAAAACTGTTTTTT
j_gene: TRBJ1-4
len: 15
d_gene: TRBD1
abundance: few
v_gene: TRBV11-3

CDR3aa: CASTGDRRNTNQPQHF
CDR3nt: TGTGCCAGCACCGGGGACAGGCGAAACACCAATCAGCCCCAGCATTTT
j_gene: TRBJ1-5
len: 16
d_gene: TRBD1
abundance: -
v_gene: TRBV9

CDR3aa: CASSLGRRSSYEQYF
CDR3nt: TGTGCCAGCAGCTTAGGACGGAGGAGCTCCTACGAGCAGTACTTC
j_gene: TRBJ2-7
len: 15
d_gene: -
abundance: -
v_gene: TRBV7-5

CDR3aa: CASSPPHRRRYEQYF
CDR3nt: TGTGCCAGCTCACCACCGCACAGAAGAAGGTACGAGCAGTACTTC
j_gene: TRBJ2-7
len: 15
d_gene: -
abundance: few
v_gene: TRBV18

CDR3aa: CASSPAEVYNEQFF
CDR3nt: TGTGCCAGCAGCCCAGCAGAGGTCTACAATGAGCAGTTCTTC
j_gene: TRBJ2-1
len: 14
d_gene: -
abundance: medium-sized
v_gene: TRBV11-3